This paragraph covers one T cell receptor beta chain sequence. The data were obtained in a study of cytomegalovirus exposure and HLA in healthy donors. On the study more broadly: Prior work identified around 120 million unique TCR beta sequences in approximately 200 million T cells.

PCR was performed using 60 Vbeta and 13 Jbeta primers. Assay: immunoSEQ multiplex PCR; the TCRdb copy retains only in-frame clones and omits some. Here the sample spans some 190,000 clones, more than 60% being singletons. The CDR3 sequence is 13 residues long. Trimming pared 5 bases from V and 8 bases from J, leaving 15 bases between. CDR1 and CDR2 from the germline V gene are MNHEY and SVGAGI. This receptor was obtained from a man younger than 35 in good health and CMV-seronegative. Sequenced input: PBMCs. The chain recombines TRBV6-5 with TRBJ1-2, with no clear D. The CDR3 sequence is CASSTLQRSGYTF. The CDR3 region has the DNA TGTGCCAGCAGTACCCTACAGCGGAGCGGCTACACCTTC.